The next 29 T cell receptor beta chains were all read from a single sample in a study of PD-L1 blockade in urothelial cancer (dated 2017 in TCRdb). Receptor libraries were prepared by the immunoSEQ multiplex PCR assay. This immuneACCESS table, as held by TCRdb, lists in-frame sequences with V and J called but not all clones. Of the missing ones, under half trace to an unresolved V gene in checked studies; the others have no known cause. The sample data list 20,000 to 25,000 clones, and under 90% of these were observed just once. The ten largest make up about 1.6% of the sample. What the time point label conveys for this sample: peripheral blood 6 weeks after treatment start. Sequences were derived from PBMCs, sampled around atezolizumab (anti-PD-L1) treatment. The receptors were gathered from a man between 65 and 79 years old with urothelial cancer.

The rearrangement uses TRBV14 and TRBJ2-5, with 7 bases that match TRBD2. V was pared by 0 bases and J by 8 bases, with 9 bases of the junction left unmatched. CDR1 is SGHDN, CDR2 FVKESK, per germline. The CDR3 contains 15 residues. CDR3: CASSQDRVAGGTQYF. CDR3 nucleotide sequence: TGTGCCAGCAGCCAAGATCGTGTAGCGGGTGGAACCCAGTACTTC.

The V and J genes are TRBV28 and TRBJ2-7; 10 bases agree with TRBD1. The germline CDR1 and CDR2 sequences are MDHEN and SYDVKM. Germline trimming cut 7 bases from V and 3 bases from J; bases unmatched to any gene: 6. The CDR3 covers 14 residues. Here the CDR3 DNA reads TGTGCCAGCACCCCCAGGACAGGGGGCTACGAGCAGTACTTC. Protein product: CASTPRTGGYEQYF.

The CDR3 region is CASRLGGDTQETQYF. CDR3 bases: TGTGCCAGCAGACTCGGGGGGGACACCCAAGAGACCCAGTACTTC. The chain employs TRBV28 and TRBJ2-5, with 8 bases that match TRBD2. Germline CDR1 is MDHEN and CDR2 is SYDVKM. This CDR3 is 15 amino acids long. Germline trimming cut 6 bases from V and 1 base from J; bases unmatched to any gene: 7.

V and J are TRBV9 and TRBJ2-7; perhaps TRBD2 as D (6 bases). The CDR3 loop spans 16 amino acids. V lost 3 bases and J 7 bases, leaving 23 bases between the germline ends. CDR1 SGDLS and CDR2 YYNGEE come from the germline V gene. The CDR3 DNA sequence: TGTGCCAGCAGCGCTTGGGACGTAGAATTGGCGGGGGAGCAGTACTTC. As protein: CASSAWDVELAGEQYF.

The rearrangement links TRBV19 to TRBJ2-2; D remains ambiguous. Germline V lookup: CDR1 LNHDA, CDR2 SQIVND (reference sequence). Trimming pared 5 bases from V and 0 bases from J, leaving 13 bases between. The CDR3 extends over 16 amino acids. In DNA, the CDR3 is TGTGCCAGTAGTGCAGCTACAGACCCGAACACCGGGGAGCTGTTTTTT. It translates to CASSAATDPNTGELFF.

DNA of the CDR3: TGTGCCATCAGCCAGGGGCGGCGGGTCACAGATACGCAGTATTTT. Its protein is CAISQGRRVTDTQYF. This chain joins TRBV10-3 and TRBJ2-3; D may be TRBD1 (6 bases). V was cut by 6 bases and J by 2 bases, with 15 bases left in between. The CDR3 contains 15 residues. Germline V gives CDR1 ENHRY, CDR2 SYGVKD.

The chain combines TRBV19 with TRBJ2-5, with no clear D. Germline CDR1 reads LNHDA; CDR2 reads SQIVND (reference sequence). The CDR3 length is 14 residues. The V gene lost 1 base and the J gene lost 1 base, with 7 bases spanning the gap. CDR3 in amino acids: CASSIAGPQETQYF. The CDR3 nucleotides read TGTGCCAGTAGTATAGCTGGGCCCCAAGAGACCCAGTACTTC.

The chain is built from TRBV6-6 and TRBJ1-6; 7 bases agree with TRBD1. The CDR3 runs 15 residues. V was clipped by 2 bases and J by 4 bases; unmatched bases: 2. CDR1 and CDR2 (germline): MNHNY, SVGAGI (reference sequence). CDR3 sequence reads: CASSYLGQYNSPLHF. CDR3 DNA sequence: TGTGCCAGCAGTTACCTGGGACAGTATAATTCACCCCTCCACTTT.

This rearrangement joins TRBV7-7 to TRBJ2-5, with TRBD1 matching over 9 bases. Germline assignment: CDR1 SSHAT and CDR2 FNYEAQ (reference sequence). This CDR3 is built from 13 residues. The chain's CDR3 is CAIWDRVKETQYF. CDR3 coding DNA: TGTGCTATCTGGGACAGGGTGAAAGAGACCCAGTACTTC.

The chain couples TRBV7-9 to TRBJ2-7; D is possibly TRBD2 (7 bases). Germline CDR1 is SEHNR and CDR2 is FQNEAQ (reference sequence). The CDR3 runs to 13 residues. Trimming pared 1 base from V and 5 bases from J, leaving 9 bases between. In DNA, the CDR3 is TGTGCCAGCAGCTTAGTGGGGGGGCACGAGCAGTACTTC. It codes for CASSLVGGHEQYF.

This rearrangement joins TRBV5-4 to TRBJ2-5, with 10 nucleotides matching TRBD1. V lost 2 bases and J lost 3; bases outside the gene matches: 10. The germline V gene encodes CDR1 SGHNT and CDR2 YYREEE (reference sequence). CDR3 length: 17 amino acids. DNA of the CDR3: TGTGCCAGCAGCTTAGGATCCTCCGGGACAGGGGAAGAGACCCAGTACTTC. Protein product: CASSLGSSGTGEETQYF.

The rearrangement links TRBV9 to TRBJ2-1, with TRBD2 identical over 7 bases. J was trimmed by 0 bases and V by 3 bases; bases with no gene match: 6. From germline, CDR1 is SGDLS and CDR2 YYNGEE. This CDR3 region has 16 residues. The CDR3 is CASSATSVRSYNEQFF. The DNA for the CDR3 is TGTGCCAGCAGCGCAACTAGCGTTCGCTCCTACAATGAGCAGTTCTTC.

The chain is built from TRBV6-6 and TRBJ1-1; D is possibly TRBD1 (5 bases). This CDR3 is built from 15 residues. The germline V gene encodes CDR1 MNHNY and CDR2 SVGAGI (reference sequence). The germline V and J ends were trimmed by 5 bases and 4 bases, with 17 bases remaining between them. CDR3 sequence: CASSRRGTTGTEAFF. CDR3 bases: TGTGCCAGCAGTCGGCGGGGGACCACGGGCACTGAAGCTTTCTTT.

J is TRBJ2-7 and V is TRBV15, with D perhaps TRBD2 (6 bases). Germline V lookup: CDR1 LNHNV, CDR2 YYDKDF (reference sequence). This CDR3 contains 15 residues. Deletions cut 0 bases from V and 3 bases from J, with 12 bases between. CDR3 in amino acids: CATSRERGSLYEQYF. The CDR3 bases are TGTGCCACCAGCAGAGAGCGGGGTTCCCTCTACGAGCAGTACTTC.

The CDR3 DNA sequence: TGTGCCAGCAAAGACTTCCGGGACAGGGGAGGCTACACCTTC. Its protein product is CASKDFRDRGGYTF. The chain uses TRBV28 and TRBJ1-2; 10 bases line up with TRBD1. The germline CDR1 and CDR2 sequences are MDHEN and SYDVKM. The CDR3 consists of 14 residues. Trimming took 7 bases from V and 8 from J; bases not matched to a gene: 10.

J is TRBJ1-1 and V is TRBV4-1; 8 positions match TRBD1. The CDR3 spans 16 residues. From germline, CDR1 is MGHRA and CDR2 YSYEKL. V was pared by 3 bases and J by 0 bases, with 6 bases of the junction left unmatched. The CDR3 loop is CASSHRQGPMNTEAFF. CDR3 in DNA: TGCGCCAGCAGCCACCGACAGGGGCCTATGAACACTGAAGCTTTCTTT.

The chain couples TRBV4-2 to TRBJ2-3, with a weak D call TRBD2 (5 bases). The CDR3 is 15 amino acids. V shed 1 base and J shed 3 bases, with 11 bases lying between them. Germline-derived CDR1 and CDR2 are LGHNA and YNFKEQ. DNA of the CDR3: TGTGCCAGCAGCCAAGTCTCGGGAATTACAGATACGCAGTATTTT. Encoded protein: CASSQVSGITDTQYF.

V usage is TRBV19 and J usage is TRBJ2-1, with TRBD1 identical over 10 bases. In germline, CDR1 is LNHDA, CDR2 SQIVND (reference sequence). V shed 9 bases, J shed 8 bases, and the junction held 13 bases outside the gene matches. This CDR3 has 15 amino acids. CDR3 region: CASLRSDRGRDEQFF. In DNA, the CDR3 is TGTGCCAGCCTTCGCTCCGACAGGGGGCGGGATGAGCAGTTCTTC. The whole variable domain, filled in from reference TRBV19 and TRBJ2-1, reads DGGITQSPKYLFRKEGQNVTLSCEQNLNHDAMYWYRQDPGQGLRLIYYSQIVNDFQKGDIAEGYSVSREKKESFPLTVTSAQKNPTAFYLCASLRSDRGRDEQFFGPGTRLTVL.

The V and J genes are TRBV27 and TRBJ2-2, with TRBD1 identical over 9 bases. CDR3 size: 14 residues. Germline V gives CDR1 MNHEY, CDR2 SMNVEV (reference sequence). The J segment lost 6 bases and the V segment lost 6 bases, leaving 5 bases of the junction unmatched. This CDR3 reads CASSPGTGPGELFF. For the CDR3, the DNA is TGTGCCAGCAGCCCCGGGACAGGGCCCGGGGAGCTGTTTTTT.

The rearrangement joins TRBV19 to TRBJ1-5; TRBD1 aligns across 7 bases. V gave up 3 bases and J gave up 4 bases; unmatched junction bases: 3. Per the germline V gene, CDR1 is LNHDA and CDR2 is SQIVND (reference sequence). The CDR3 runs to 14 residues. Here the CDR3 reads CASSILTGNQPQHF. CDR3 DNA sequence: TGTGCCAGTAGTATCCTGACAGGGAATCAGCCCCAGCATTTT.

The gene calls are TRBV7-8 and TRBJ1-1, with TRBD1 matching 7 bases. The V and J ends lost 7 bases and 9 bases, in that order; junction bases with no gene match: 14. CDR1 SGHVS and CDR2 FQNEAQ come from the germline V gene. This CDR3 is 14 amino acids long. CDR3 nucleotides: TGTGCCAGCACCTTGGAGGGGACAGAGAGTAAAGCTTTCTTT. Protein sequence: CASTLEGTESKAFF.

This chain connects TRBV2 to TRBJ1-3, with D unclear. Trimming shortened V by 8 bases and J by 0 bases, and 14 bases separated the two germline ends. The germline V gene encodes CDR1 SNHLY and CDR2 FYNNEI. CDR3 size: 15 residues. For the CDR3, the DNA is TGTGCCAGCGAAATAGGACTCGCCTCTGGAAACACCATATATTTT. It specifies CASEIGLASGNTIYF. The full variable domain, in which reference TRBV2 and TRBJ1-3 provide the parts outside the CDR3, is EPEVTQTPSHQVTQMGQEVILRCVPISNHLYFYWYRQILGQKVEFLVSFYNNEISEKSEIFDDQFSVERPDGSNFTLKIRSTKLEDSAMYFCASEIGLASGNTIYFGEGSWLTVV.

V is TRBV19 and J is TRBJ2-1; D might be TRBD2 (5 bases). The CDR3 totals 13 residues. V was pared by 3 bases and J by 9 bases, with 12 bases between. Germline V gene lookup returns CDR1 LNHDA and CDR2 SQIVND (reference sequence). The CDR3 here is CASSMSRASEQFF. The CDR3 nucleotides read TGTGCCAGTAGTATGTCGCGGGCAAGTGAGCAGTTCTTC.

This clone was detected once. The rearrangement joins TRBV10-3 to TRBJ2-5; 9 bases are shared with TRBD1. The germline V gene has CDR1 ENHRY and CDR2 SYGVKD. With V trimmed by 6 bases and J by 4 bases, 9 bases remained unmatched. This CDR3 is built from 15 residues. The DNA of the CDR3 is TGTGCCATCAGCCCGGGACAGGGTGGGGTAGAGACCCAGTACTTC. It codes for CAISPGQGGVETQYF.

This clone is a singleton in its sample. The CDR3 is CASSQDGRTEAFF. The CDR3 DNA reads TGTGCCAGCAGCCAAGATGGGAGGACTGAAGCTTTCTTT. This chain connects TRBV4-2 to TRBJ1-1; D uncertain. CDR1 LGHNA and CDR2 YNFKEQ come from the germline V gene. V gave up 0 bases and J gave up 5 bases, with 7 bases separating them. The CDR3 loop spans 13 amino acids.

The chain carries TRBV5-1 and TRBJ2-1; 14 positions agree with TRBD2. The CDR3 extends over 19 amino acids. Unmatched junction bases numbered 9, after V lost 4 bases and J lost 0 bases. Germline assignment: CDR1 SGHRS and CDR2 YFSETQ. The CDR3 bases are TGCGCCAGCAGCCCCGGTTCCGGGACTAGCGGGAGCTCCTACAATGAGCAGTTCTTC. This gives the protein CASSPGSGTSGSSYNEQFF.

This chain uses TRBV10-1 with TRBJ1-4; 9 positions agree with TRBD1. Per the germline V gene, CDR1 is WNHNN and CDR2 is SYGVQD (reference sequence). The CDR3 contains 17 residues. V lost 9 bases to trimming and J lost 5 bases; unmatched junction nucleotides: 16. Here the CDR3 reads CARPGQGPNYLNEKLFF. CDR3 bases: TGCGCCAGGCCGGGACAGGGTCCCAACTATTTAAATGAAAAACTGTTTTTT.

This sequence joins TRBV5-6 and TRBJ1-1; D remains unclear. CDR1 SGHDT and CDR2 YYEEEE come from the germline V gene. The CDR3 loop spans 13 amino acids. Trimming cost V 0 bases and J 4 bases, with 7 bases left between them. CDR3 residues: CASSLVTSTEAFF. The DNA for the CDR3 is TGTGCCAGCAGCTTGGTAACGAGCACTGAAGCTTTCTTT.

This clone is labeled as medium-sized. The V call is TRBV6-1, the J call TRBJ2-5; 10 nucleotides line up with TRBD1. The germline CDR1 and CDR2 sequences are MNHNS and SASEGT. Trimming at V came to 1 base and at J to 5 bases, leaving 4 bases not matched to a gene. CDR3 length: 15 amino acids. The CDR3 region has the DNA TGTGCCAGCAGTGAAGGGACAGGGGGTGGGGAGACCCAGTACTTC. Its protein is CASSEGTGGGETQYF.